This TCR beta chain is drawn from a study of cytomegalovirus exposure and HLA in healthy donors. PCR used 60 Vbeta primers and 13 Jbeta primers. The method was immunoSEQ multiplex PCR; TCRdb's version includes in-frame clones alone and lacks a portion of them. The sample has around 97,000 clones; roughly 76% are singletons. These donors, healthy bone marrow donors, were studied. The specimen sequenced was PBMCs. The source of this sequence is a man in his forties in good health and CMV-seronegative.

Here the CDR3 DNA reads TGTGCCAGCAGCTATACCGGGACAGGGCATTCGCAGCCCCAGCATTTT. It encodes CASSYTGTGHSQPQHF. V usage is TRBV27 and J usage is TRBJ1-5; TRBD1 aligns across 9 bases. Trimming took 6 bases from V and 7 from J; bases not matched to a gene: 13. Germline V gives CDR1 MNHEY, CDR2 SMNVEV (reference sequence). The CDR3 totals 16 residues.